This TCR beta chain was found in a study of shared clonotypes between healthy human individuals (dated by TCRdb to 2020 to 2021). Looking at the study overall: Three men and a couple of women, aged 18 to 49 years, made up the cohort. Blood TCR repertoires of roughly 5 healthy adults were deeply sequenced to estimate repertoire size and the extent of clonotype sharing between individuals. Libraries were prepared and TCR repertoires were sequenced by different laboratories using diverse techniques, in order to increase sequencing depth and limit assay-specific biases. For each donor, CD4 naive and CD4 memory were each run on three plates, CD8 naive on two plates, and CD8 memory on one plate. Between about 0.8 and 8.9 billion PBMCs per donor were obtained by leukapheresis.

Using the deep immunoSEQ assay, TCR CDR3 regions were amplified from genomic DNA by multiplex PCR. For each cell subset, the extracted genomic DNA was distributed evenly across all wells of several immunoSEQ 96-well plates, and each plate served as one replicate. For sorted subsets, each replicate PCR was loaded with approximately 190 ng genomic DNA, equivalent to approximately 33,000 T cell genomes. Purified libraries were measured with a Qubit 3.0 fluorometer, size-checked on a Bioanalyzer 2100, and measured again with the KAPA Library Quantification kit. Each immunoSEQ 96-well plate was sequenced on its own single-read 150-cycle Illumina NextSeq 550 flow cell. On the study's bioinformatics: Because the immunoSEQ output held only junctional sequences and lacked quality scores, the filtering could not match the filtering applied to full-length reads. Sequences were annotated with PyIR, a Python wrapper for IgBLAST v1.9, and V/J genes and CDR3 were assigned using IMGT germline references. Any read was removed if the V/J assignment was weak (E-value above 1e-6), the CDR3 was missing, or the read contained stop codons, out-of-frame junctions, or ambiguous translated residues. V3J clonotypes were defined as sequences sharing the same inferred V gene, J gene, and CDR3 amino acid sequence. To compute the percentage overlap between repertoires, the number of shared unique clonotypes was divided by the size of the smaller repertoire. Richness of each repertoire was evaluated using RTK rarefaction, the Chao1 estimator, and Recon v2.1 estimates of unobserved clonotypes. Generation probabilities for all TCRbeta clonotypes obtained by the gDNA method from a handful of donors were computed using OLGA. The source is immuneACCESS, and TCRdb retained only in-frame sequences with V and J called. Part of the clones is not carried over; for the studies checked, unresolved V genes explain less than half of this, and the remainder is unexplained. That table is the source of V, J and clone size, and D and trimming were worked out from the DNA. The table for this sample lists about a million clones; around four fifths of them were counted only once. The ten largest clones take up about 1.5% of the sample.

This clone showed up just a few times. Its cognate antigen has yet to be identified. No quality values exist for individual bases; no much larger clone is one base distant. Other DNA sequences in the sample encode the same CDR3. The research as a whole found: Higher generation probabilities were observed for clonotypes shared by all four sorted-subset donors than for non-shared clonotypes. Even with the large sequencing depth, rarefaction of the sorted-subset datasets indicated that sequencing was incomplete. Only blood was sampled, and tissue TCR repertoires likely differ from those in blood. Naive subsets generally had larger estimated clonotype richness than memory subsets. Based on pairwise subsampling, the degree of clonotype sharing among donors was expected to be affected by sequencing depth. The genetic and exposure-history diversity represented was limited by the small number of donors. Sharing across a few donors was observed for around 5% of naive CD4, 3% to 4% of naive CD8, 2.3% of memory CD4, and around 0.42% of memory CD8 clonotypes.

The donors were healthy, HIV-negative adults who had no recently reported acute infections or vaccinations. Every donor was a Caucasian adult residing in Nashville, Tennessee, USA. Magnetic negative selection was used to enrich CD4+ T cells, after which naive cells were positively selected on CD45RA and the negative fraction became the memory subset. Blood was collected by leukapheresis, and PBMCs were isolated by Ficoll-Histopaque density gradient centrifugation and then cryopreserved in liquid nitrogen vapor phase. Purity and quantity of every magnetically sorted T cell population were checked by analytical flow cytometry. Genomic DNA was isolated from each sorted fraction and quantified by UV absorbance on a Nanodrop 2000c. Sample: memory CD4+ T cells sorted from blood. Interpreted using the paper, the cell subset or site label stands for: CD45RA-negative fraction. The TCR sequence derives from a man aged 18 to 30 in good health.

The CDR3 protein is CASSQGRQGREKLFF. The bases are TGCGCCAGCAGCCAAGGAAGGCAGGGGCGGGAAAAACTGTTTTTT. The rearrangement joined TRBV4-3 to TRBJ1-4, with TRBD1 perhaps the D gene, on 6 matching bases. Cut back by 1 base and 8 bases, the V and J ends lie 14 bases apart. The CDR3 runs 15 amino acids, cysteine and phenylalanine included. Only the CDR3 DNA is retained, 45 bases long and in frame from the first base. From a lookup of the germline V gene, CDR1 and CDR2 are LGHNA and YSLEER.